Shown below are 20 T cell receptor beta chains from a single sample sequenced in a study of beta chain features in type 1 diabetes. Since all of the isolated RNA was reverse transcribed, expressed TCRB transcripts were what got sequenced. The repertoire was sequenced with immunoSEQ multiplex PCR; TCRdb's copy has only in-frame clones and lacks some. Altogether 250,000 or so clones are present, roughly two thirds being singletons, with the ten largest covering around 0.057%. Source material: naive CD4+ T cells from blood. The receptor source for this set is a man aged 25 to 40 in good health.

V is TRBV11-3 and J is TRBJ2-3; the D gene is possibly TRBD2 (5 bases). V lost 3 bases and J 4 bases, leaving 5 bases between the germline ends. Germline V lookup: CDR1 SGHNT, CDR2 YENEEA. The CDR3 covers 12 residues. CDR3 in amino acids: CASSLGADTQYF. CDR3 DNA: TGTGCCAGCAGCTTGGGAGCAGATACGCAGTATTTT.

The gene calls are TRBV5-1 and TRBJ1-2; D uncertain. This CDR3 has 15 residues. Trimming took off 2 bases at V and 0 bases at J, with 11 bases between the two ends. Germline V CDR1 and CDR2: SGHRS, YFSETQ. CDR3 loop: CASSFSRVTNYGYTF. CDR3 sequence (DNA): TGCGCCAGCAGCTTCTCAAGGGTAACTAACTATGGCTACACCTTC.

The V call is TRBV7-9, the J call TRBJ2-1, with TRBD2 matching 12 bases. The ends lost 7 bases at V and 7 bases at J; junction bases unmatched: 8. This CDR3 comprises 15 residues. Germline V gives CDR1 SEHNR, CDR2 FQNEAQ (reference sequence). The CDR3 nucleotides are TGTGCCAGCACCTTTGGAGGACTAGCGGGAAATGAGCAGTTCTTC. It is translated as CASTFGGLAGNEQFF.

The chain links TRBV9 to TRBJ2-1, with TRBD2 matching 8 bases. V dropped 4 bases and J dropped 9; count of bases not matched to a gene: 9. The CDR3 sequence is 14 residues long. CDR1 SGDLS and CDR2 YYNGEE come from the germline V gene. The CDR3 sequence is CASSPTGLVVEQFF. The CDR3 DNA is TGTGCCAGCAGCCCTACGGGACTAGTGGTTGAGCAGTTCTTC.

CDR3 nucleotide sequence: TGTGCCTGGGCCCGGGGAGCCACTGAAGCTTTCTTT. Encoded protein: CAWARGATEAFF. The chain is built from TRBV30 and TRBJ1-1; D not resolved. The CDR3 has 12 amino acids. Germline CDR1 and CDR2: GTSNPN and SVGIG (reference sequence). V shed 5 bases and J shed 4 bases, with 11 bases lying between them.

This chain uses TRBV30 with TRBJ2-1, with D perhaps TRBD1 or TRBD2 (6 bases each). The V gene's germline CDR1 is GTSNPN and CDR2 SVGIG (reference sequence). Trimming left V 3 bases short and J 8 bases short, with 14 bases between. CDR3 length: 13 residues. CDR3 region: CAWSPGAHDEQFF. The DNA for the CDR3 is TGTGCCTGGAGCCCGGGGGCCCATGATGAGCAGTTCTTC.

This clone was observed once. V usage is TRBV7-2 and J usage is TRBJ2-4; D is ambiguous. In germline, CDR1 is SGHTA, CDR2 FQGNSA. The CDR3 spans 13 residues. Trimming took off 5 bases at V and 7 bases at J, with 12 bases between the two ends. The CDR3 region has the DNA TGTGCCAGCAGCCCGCTGGTTGGCAACATTCAGTACTTC. It yields the protein CASSPLVGNIQYF.

The chain employs TRBV29-1 and TRBJ2-1, with 7 bases aligning to TRBD1. The CDR3 is 13 amino acids. Germline CDR1 reads SQVTM; CDR2 reads ANQGSEA. Unmatched junction bases numbered 3, after V lost 6 bases and J lost 1 base. CDR3 residues: CSVRDSSYNEQFF. CDR3 in DNA: TGCAGCGTCCGGGACAGTTCCTACAATGAGCAGTTCTTC.

The V and J genes are TRBV6-5 and TRBJ1-5; tentatively, D is TRBD1 (5 bases). The CDR3 is 15 residues long. The germline CDR1 and CDR2 sequences are MNHEY and SVGAGI. V lost 5 bases, J lost 2 bases, and 13 bases lay in between. CDR3: CASSPLGTGNQPQHF. In DNA form, the CDR3 reads TGTGCCAGCAGTCCCCTCGGGACGGGCAATCAGCCCCAGCATTTT.

The chain links TRBV30 to TRBJ1-1; D not resolved. The CDR3 totals 14 residues. The V gene lost 2 bases and the J gene lost 1 base, with 11 bases spanning the gap. Looked up from germline, CDR1 is GTSNPN and CDR2 is SVGIG (reference sequence). For the CDR3, the DNA is TGTGCCTGGAGTTTTGACGGATGGAACACTGAAGCTTTCTTT. Its translation is CAWSFDGWNTEAFF.

V is TRBV30 and J is TRBJ2-6; no definite D call. Germline CDR1 is GTSNPN and CDR2 is SVGIG (reference sequence). The V gene lost 0 bases and the J gene lost 4 bases, with 13 bases spanning the gap. The length of the CDR3 is 16 residues. CDR3 coding DNA: TGTGCCTGGAGTGTTAAGGTCTTGAGGGGGGCCAACGTCCTGACTTTC. Amino acid sequence: CAWSVKVLRGANVLTF.

V gene TRBV5-1 combines with J gene TRBJ2-4; TRBD1 or TRBD2 may be the D gene (5 bases each). V dropped 7 bases and J dropped 5 bases, with 16 bases sitting between them. CDR1 and CDR2 from the germline V gene are SGHRS and YFSETQ. The CDR3 is 14 amino acids. The CDR3 DNA is TGCGCCAGCCAAAAGTGGGACGGGGAAAACATTCAGTACTTC. Translating gives CASQKWDGENIQYF.

The chain joins TRBV9 to TRBJ2-3, with 7 bases matching TRBD2. V trimming: 1 base; J trimming: 4 bases; junction bases outside the gene matches: 12. This CDR3 is 17 amino acids long. The V gene's germline CDR1 is SGDLS and CDR2 YYNGEE. CDR3 nucleotides: TGTGCCAGCAGCGTATCTTTTGGCGGGAGTATCGCAGATACGCAGTATTTT. It codes for CASSVSFGGSIADTQYF. The full variable domain, with the rest looked up from reference TRBV9 and TRBJ2-3, is DSGVTQTPKHLITATGQRVTLRCSPRSGDLSVYWYQQSLDQGLQFLIQYYNGEERAKGNILERFSAQQFPDLHSELNLSSLELGDSALYFCASSVSFGGSIADTQYFGPGTRLTVL.

V gene TRBV4-2 combines with J gene TRBJ2-1; weak D call: TRBD1 (5 bases). The CDR3 length is 13 residues. V was cut by 4 bases and J by 5 bases, with 9 bases left in between. CDR1 and CDR2 (germline): LGHNA, YNFKEQ. CDR3 loop: CASSLDSNNEQFF. The CDR3 DNA reads as TGTGCCAGCAGCCTCGACAGCAACAATGAGCAGTTCTTC.

This clone occurred a few times. The chain uses TRBV29-1 and TRBJ2-1; D not resolved. The CDR3 sequence is 16 residues long. The V end was cut by 2 bases, the J end by 1 base, with 15 bases between. CDR1 and CDR2 (germline): SQVTM, ANQGSEA. CDR3 sequence: CSVESAAGVSYNEQFF. Written as DNA, the CDR3 is TGCAGCGTTGAATCGGCAGCAGGCGTATCCTACAATGAGCAGTTCTTC.

V usage is TRBV29-1 and J usage is TRBJ2-5; TRBD1 agrees at 8 bases. The junction had 8 bases not matched to a gene; V was cut back by 6 bases and J by 5 bases. The CDR3 is 13 amino acids. Germline assignment: CDR1 SQVTM and CDR2 ANQGSEA. CDR3 loop: CSVGQVAAETQYF. As DNA, the CDR3 is TGCAGCGTGGGACAGGTTGCGGCGGAGACCCAGTACTTC.

Here the CDR3 DNA reads TGTGCCAGCATCCACCGGGACAACTACGAGCAGTACTTC. Its protein is CASIHRDNYEQYF. The chain is built from TRBV6-1 and TRBJ2-7, with a possible D match to TRBD1 (6 bases). The germline gives CDR1 MNHNS, CDR2 SASEGT. The V gene lost 7 bases and the J gene lost 3 bases, with 13 bases spanning the gap. CDR3 length: 13 amino acids.

With respect to this clone: Within the sample, other DNA sequences also encode this same CDR3. The rearrangement links TRBV10-3 to TRBJ2-1, with 7 bases lining up with TRBD1. The CDR3 has 14 amino acids. Trimming took 0 bases from V and 5 from J; bases not matched to a gene: 1. Germline V CDR1 and CDR2: ENHRY, SYGVKD. The DNA for the CDR3 is TGTGCCATCAGTGAGTCAGGGACAGACAATGAGCAGTTCTTC. Translated: CAISESGTDNEQFF.

The J gene is TRBJ2-3, the V gene TRBV4-2, with D maybe TRBD2 (5 bases). Germline values: CDR1 LGHNA, CDR2 YNFKEQ. V lost 2 bases and J lost 2, with 14 bases in between. CDR3 length equals 16 residues. The CDR3 is CASSQSRAGNTDTQYF. DNA of the CDR3: TGTGCCAGCAGCCAATCGCGGGCGGGTAACACAGATACGCAGTATTTT.

This clone turned up a few times. The V gene is TRBV21-1, the J gene TRBJ2-4; the table's D gene call, TRBD2, was not cross checked with the DNA. TRBV21-1 constitutes a pseudogene. The CDR3 length is 14 residues. This chain's CDR3 is CASSKKTVKNIQYF. The CDR3 DNA reads as TGTGCCAGCAGCAAAAAGACTGTCAAAAACATTCAGTACTTC.